Described below is a single T cell receptor (beta chain) sequence and its context. Its antigen is still unknown. The CDR3 covers 15 residues. J was trimmed by 4 bases and V by 6 bases; bases with no gene match: 11. CDR1 is MNHNY, CDR2 SVGAGI, per germline (reference sequence). The data originate from a study of shared clonotypes between healthy human individuals. Turning to the study itself: Three plates were used per donor for CD4 naive, three for CD4 memory, two for CD8 naive and one for CD8 memory.

Only in-frame clones appear in the TCRdb table, and some are missing; sequencing was by immunoSEQ multiplex PCR. The table records 550,000 to 700,000 clones, around 73% of them present only once. Study conclusions and caveats: Of the naive CD4 clonotypes, about 5% were shared across four donors. Depth was large, yet rarefaction showed that sorted-subset sequencing was incomplete.

V and J are TRBV6-6 and TRBJ1-1; 7 nucleotides align to TRBD1. The sequence was collected from a woman aged 30 to 39 in good health. The sequencing sample was made of memory CD4+ T cells sorted from blood. Documented subset: CD45RA-negative fraction. The CDR3 DNA is TGTGCCAGCAGAGACCCAACAGGGGTGGGCACTGAAGCTTTCTTT. Its translation: CASRDPTGVGTEAFF.